The 13 T cell receptor beta chains listed next were all sequenced from one sample in a study of blood T cell repertoires in COVID-19. Libraries were prepared by immunoSEQ multiplex PCR; TCRdb keeps only in-frame clonotypes and omits some of them. Here the sample spans 150,000 to 200,000 clones, 79% being singletons. The sequencing input was peripheral blood. The source of these receptors is a woman in her fifties or sixties with COVID-19, enrolled during active disease.

The V call is TRBV12-2, the J call TRBJ1-3. TRBV12-2 represents a pseudogene. CDR3 size: 17 residues. CDR3 DNA sequence: TGTGCAAGTCGCTTAGAAAGCGCGGGGCCCTCTGGAAACACCATATATTTT. Its protein product is CASRLESAGPSGNTIYF.

This clone occurred many times. The chain combines TRBV6-5 with TRBJ2-7, with a tentative D call TRBD1 (6 bases). Trimming shortened V by 5 bases and J by 6 bases, and 20 bases separated the two germline ends. Germline V gene lookup returns CDR1 MNHEY and CDR2 SVGAGI. The CDR3 loop spans 15 amino acids. The CDR3 sequence: CASSNARNRVGEQYF. CDR3 coding DNA: TGTGCCAGCAGTAACGCCCGAAACAGGGTCGGCGAGCAGTACTTC.

J is TRBJ2-7 and V is TRBV5-1; perhaps TRBD2 as D (6 bases). CDR1 SGHRS and CDR2 YFSETQ come from the germline V gene. The CDR3 loop spans 15 amino acids. V gave up 0 bases and J gave up 3 bases, with 13 bases separating them. The CDR3 DNA reads as TGCGCCAGCAGCTTGGACGTGGGCGGGGTCTACGAGCAGTACTTC. This sequence encodes CASSLDVGGVYEQYF.

This clone was found a few times. This rearrangement joins TRBV14 to TRBJ1-4; 7 nucleotides line up with TRBD1. The CDR3 consists of 14 residues. The germline V gene has CDR1 SGHDN and CDR2 FVKESK. With 5 bases clipped from V and 5 bases from J, the junction kept 5 bases outside the gene matches. This CDR3 is CASSAWTGNEKLFF. The DNA for the CDR3 is TGTGCCAGCAGCGCTTGGACAGGCAATGAAAAACTGTTTTTT.

This chain connects TRBV24-1 to TRBJ2-5; TRBD1 aligns across 10 bases. The V gene's germline CDR1 is KGHDR and CDR2 SFDVKD. The CDR3 has 16 amino acids. Germline trimming cut 3 bases from V and 1 base from J; bases unmatched to any gene: 4. CDR3 coding DNA: TGTGCCACCAGTGATCCCGGACAGGGGGGCCAAGAGACCCAGTACTTC. Translated, it gives CATSDPGQGGQETQYF.

V and J are TRBV6-1 and TRBJ2-1; 8 bases are shared with TRBD2. The trim removed 3 bases at V and 10 bases at J, leaving 8 bases unmatched. Germline CDR1 is MNHNS and CDR2 is SASEGT. The CDR3 extends over 14 amino acids. CDR3 sequence: CASSESGGRGEQFF. CDR3 nucleotide sequence: TGTGCCAGCAGTGAGAGCGGGGGCCGGGGGGAGCAGTTCTTC.

This clone was picked up one time. The gene calls are TRBV15 and TRBJ1-1; no firm D call. Germline lookup yields CDR1 LNHNV and CDR2 YYDKDF (reference sequence). The V end lost 5 bases, the J end lost 0 bases, and 13 bases lay between the germline ends. The CDR3 loop spans 15 amino acids. The CDR3 reads CATSPVGRLNTEAFF. The CDR3 coding sequence is TGTGCCACCAGCCCTGTGGGCCGGTTGAACACTGAAGCTTTCTTT.

The chain combines TRBV11-2 with TRBJ2-3, with 10 positions matching TRBD2. Looked up from germline, CDR1 is SGHAT and CDR2 is FQNNGV. After removal of 1 base from V and 2 bases from J, the junction contained 6 bases not matched to a gene. This CDR3 contains 17 residues. This chain's CDR3 is CASSLAEAGGFTDTQYF. Written as DNA, the CDR3 is TGTGCCAGCAGCTTAGCGGAAGCGGGGGGGTTCACAGATACGCAGTATTTT. The complete variable domain, with remaining parts taken from reference TRBV11-2 and TRBJ2-3, reads EAGVAQSPRYKIIEKRQSVAFWCNPISGHATLYWYQQILGQGPKLLIQFQNNGVVDDSQLPKDRFSAERLKGVDSTLKIQPAKLEDSAVYLCASSLAEAGGFTDTQYFGPGTRLTVL.

V usage is TRBV9 and J usage is TRBJ1-2; D is undetermined. With 6 bases removed from V and 3 bases from J, the gap between germline ends came to 6 bases. Germline-derived CDR1 and CDR2 are SGDLS and YYNGEE. The CDR3 extends over 11 amino acids. The CDR3 nucleotides are TGTGCCAGCAACAGCTACTATGGCTACACCTTC. This sequence encodes CASNSYYGYTF.

On this clone: Germline and junction disagree at one end, which may indicate a read error. This chain connects TRBV7-2 to TRBJ2-5, with 9 bases matching TRBD2. The germline CDR1 and CDR2 sequences are SGHTA and FQGNSA. The CDR3 runs 17 residues. The CDR3 nucleotides read TGTGCCAGCAGCTTAGGGGCAGCGGGGGGCCCCCAAGGGACCCAGTACTTC. Amino acids: CASSLGAAGGPQGTQYF.

The chain links TRBV6-5 to TRBJ2-2; 13 bases align to TRBD2. V lost 6 bases to trimming and J lost 6 bases; unmatched junction nucleotides: 4. CDR1 and CDR2 (germline): MNHEY, SVGAGI. The CDR3 is 15 residues long. The CDR3 DNA reads as TGTGCCAGCAGAACTAGCGGGGGGGCCCCCGGGGAGCTGTTTTTT. The encoded protein is CASRTSGGAPGELFF.

The V gene is TRBV4-1, the J gene TRBJ2-1, with TRBD2 identical over 11 bases. Per germline, CDR1 MGHRA and CDR2 YSYEKL. The CDR3 spans 16 residues. V lost 0 bases to trimming and J lost 7 bases; unmatched junction nucleotides: 5. The CDR3 coding sequence is TGCGCCAGCAGCCAAGAATTAGCGGGAGGGTGGAATGAGCAGTTCTTC. Amino acid sequence: CASSQELAGGWNEQFF.

CDR3 DNA: TGTGCCAGCAGCCCACTAGCGGGAGTAGAGACCCAGTACTTC. Protein product: CASSPLAGVETQYF. The chain is built from TRBV7-2 and TRBJ2-5, with 11 bases lining up with TRBD2. Germline lookup yields CDR1 SGHTA and CDR2 FQGNSA. Unmatched junction bases numbered 3, after V lost 5 bases and J lost 4 bases. The CDR3 is 14 residues long.